The 17 T cell receptor beta chains reported below all come from one sample, sequenced in a study of T cell repertoires in cytomegalovirus infection. TCRdb re-derived calls from the reads in MiXCR, one entry per CDR3 protein. Of some 600,000 distinct CDR3 sequences in the sample, approximately 24% are singletons; the top ten hold approximately 8%. Specimen: CD8+ T cells from PBMCs. The receptor set was obtained from a human donor in good health (CMV status not recorded). Some clones in this sample may be carry-over from other donors' samples.

This clonotype occurred many times. The J gene is TRBJ1-1, the V gene TRBV15, with TRBD1 as a possible D gene (5 bases). V was cut by 6 bases and J by 4 bases, with 15 bases left in between. Germline loops: CDR1 LNHNV, CDR2 YYDKDF (reference sequence). The CDR3 is 14 residues long. The CDR3 region is CATSPNWGVTEAFF. The CDR3 nucleotides are TGTGCCACCAGTCCGAATTGGGGGGTCACTGAAGCTTTCTTT.

The chain employs TRBV12-3 or TRBV12-4 and TRBJ1-6, with unresolved D. The ends were cut back, 6 bases at V and 2 bases at J, with 8 bases in the middle. This CDR3 has 14 residues. CDR3 residues: CASSPAPYNSPLHF. CDR3 DNA: TGTGCCAGCAGCCCAGCCCCCTATAATTCACCCCTCCACTTT.

This sequence joins TRBV27 and TRBJ1-1; D gene uncertain. This CDR3 contains 17 residues. Trimming took 0 bases from V and 0 from J, leaving 14 bases between them. In germline, CDR1 is MNHEY, CDR2 SMNVEV (reference sequence). The CDR3 spells CASSLSTSPFMNTEAFF. The CDR3 region has the DNA TGTGCCAGCAGTTTATCGACATCTCCGTTCATGAACACTGAAGCTTTCTTT.

This clonotype was found many times. V and J are TRBV7-2 and TRBJ2-7; 7 nucleotides align to TRBD1. This CDR3 is built from 14 residues. J gave up 3 bases and V 1 base, and 3 bases lay outside the gene matches. Germline V gives CDR1 SGHTA, CDR2 FQGNSA. CDR3 region: CASSLGPGGYEQYV. CDR3 DNA sequence: TGTGCCAGCAGCTTAGGTCCAGGGGGCTACGAGCAGTACGTC.

In this sample, this clonotype turned up a few times. The chain employs TRBV29-1 and TRBJ2-2; 7 positions match TRBD1. Germline V gene sequence: CDR1 SQVTM, CDR2 ANQGSEA. This CDR3 has 13 amino acids. Trimming removed 7 bases from V and 3 bases from J; junction bases left unmatched: 5. The CDR3 DNA is TGCAGCGGTCGACAGGGTTACACCGGGGAGCTGTTTTTT. This gives the protein CSGRQGYTGELFF.

This clonotype was seen at least ten times. No conserved phenylalanine or tryptophan is present at the end of the CDR3, so a read error is the likely explanation. No DNA is shown, since the ends of the CDR3 on it are uncertain; the CDR3 is the one TCRdb lists. The chain has TRBV4-1 and TRBJ2-7; the table's D call of TRBD2 was not tested on the DNA. The CDR3 length is 12 residues, termini included. The germline V gene encodes CDR1 MGHRA and CDR2 YSYEKL. CDR3 protein: CASRHRSGGPHC.

There are many counts of this clonotype. The rearrangement links TRBV7-4 to TRBJ1-3; 8 positions agree with TRBD1. V shed 4 bases and J 0 bases; nucleotides not matched to a gene: 8. The CDR3 consists of 17 residues. Germline V gene lookup returns CDR1 SGHVT and CDR2 SQSDAQ. CDR3 protein: CASSSEGQGTSGNTIYF. CDR3 nucleotide sequence: TGTGCCAGCAGCTCCGAAGGACAGGGAACCTCTGGAAACACCATATATTTT.

This clonotype was picked up a small number of times. This chain connects TRBV5-8 to TRBJ2-5; D gene uncertain. Per the germline V gene, CDR1 is SGHTS and CDR2 is YDEGEE. This CDR3 is 14 amino acids long. V was trimmed by 1 base and J by 5 bases, leaving 12 bases between them. The chain's CDR3 is CASSLMRIGETQYF. The DNA for the CDR3 is TGTGCCAGCAGCTTGATGAGGATTGGGGAGACCCAGTACTTC.

The gene calls are TRBV14 and TRBJ2-7; 8 bases fit TRBD1. The CDR3 has 15 amino acids. Losses at the gene ends were 1 base for V and 3 bases for J; bases not matched to a gene: 5. Per the germline V gene, CDR1 is SGHDN and CDR2 is FVKESK. The chain's CDR3 is CASSQGRGPLYEQYF. CDR3 nucleotides: TGTGCCAGCAGCCAAGGCAGGGGGCCCCTCTACGAGCAGTACTTC.

This clonotype was seen more than once but under ten times. The chain carries TRBV14 and TRBJ2-3; 12 bases agree with TRBD2. This CDR3 is built from 19 residues. Trimming took 4 bases from V and 0 from J; bases not matched to a gene: 11. CDR1 SGHDN and CDR2 FVKESK come from the germline V gene. The CDR3 region is CASSLSDGTSGPSTDTQYF. The DNA for the CDR3 is TGTGCCAGCAGCCTCTCCGATGGGACTAGCGGGCCCAGCACAGATACGCAGTATTTT.

This clonotype was observed a few times. The V and J genes are TRBV2 and TRBJ2-7; TRBD1 is a possible D gene (6 bases). The CDR3 has 15 amino acids. V was shortened by 6 bases and J by 0 bases, with 15 bases between the two germline ends. CDR1 SNHLY and CDR2 FYNNEI come from the germline V gene. The CDR3 DNA is TGTGCCAGCAGAACGTTCCGGGACAACTCCTACGAGCAGTACTTC. It encodes CASRTFRDNSYEQYF.

This clonotype came up a few times. This CDR3 reads CASTGQAMDNEQFF. For the CDR3, the DNA is TGTGCCAGCACTGGACAGGCTATGGACAATGAGCAGTTCTTC. V gene TRBV2 combines with J gene TRBJ2-1; 7 bases agree with TRBD1. Germline CDR1 is SNHLY and CDR2 is FYNNEI. CDR3 length equals 14 residues. V lost 7 bases, J lost 5 bases, and 8 bases stayed unmatched.

The rearrangement uses TRBV15 and TRBJ1-2; D not resolved. The V end lost 0 bases, the J end lost 7 bases, and 27 bases lay between the germline ends. Germline lookup yields CDR1 LNHNV and CDR2 YYDKDF (reference sequence). This CDR3 region has 19 residues. CDR3 amino acids: CATSRDLLSGGKVYSGYTF. Written as DNA, the CDR3 is TGTGCCACCAGCAGAGATCTGTTATCTGGCGGGAAGGTTTACTCTGGCTACACCTTC. Drawing the rest from reference TRBV15 and TRBJ1-2, the complete variable domain is DAMVIQNPRYQVTQFGKPVTLSCSQTLNHNVMYWYQQKSSQAPKLLFHYYDKDFNNEADTPDNFQSRRPNTSFCFLDIRSPGLGDTAMYLCATSRDLLSGGKVYSGYTFGSGTRLTVV.

This clonotype was seen more than once but under ten times. V gene TRBV29-1 combines with J gene TRBJ1-2; weak D call: TRBD1 (5 bases). The V end was cut by 7 bases, the J end by 2 bases, with 17 bases between. Germline assignment: CDR1 SQVTM and CDR2 ANQGSEA. CDR3 length: 14 amino acids. Here the CDR3 reads CSAEGGGQNYGYTF. In DNA form, the CDR3 reads TGCAGCGCCGAGGGTGGGGGTCAAAACTATGGCTACACCTTC.

V and J are TRBV20-1 and TRBJ2-3, with 11 bases matching TRBD2. Germline-derived CDR1 and CDR2 are DFQATT and SNEGSKA (reference sequence). The CDR3 covers 14 residues. The trim removed 5 bases at V and 3 bases at J, leaving 4 bases unmatched. The CDR3 here is CSAFTSGGTDTQYF. The CDR3 coding sequence is TGCAGTGCTTTCACTAGCGGGGGTACAGATACGCAGTATTTT.

This clonotype turned up a few times. This sequence joins TRBV20-1 and TRBJ2-7, with TRBD1 identical over 12 bases. Germline assignment: CDR1 DFQATT and CDR2 SNEGSKA (reference sequence). The CDR3 consists of 15 residues. With 0 bases clipped from V and 5 bases from J, the junction kept 5 bases outside the gene matches. The CDR3 DNA reads as TGCAGTGCTAGAGACACCGGGACAGGGGGCGACGAGCAGTACTTC. It is translated as CSARDTGTGGDEQYF.

In its sample, this clonotype was seen many times. The gene calls are TRBV7-2 and TRBJ2-3; D is undetermined. Germline loops: CDR1 SGHTA, CDR2 FQGNSA. V was trimmed by 5 bases and J by 7 bases, leaving 10 bases between them. This CDR3 is built from 12 residues. CDR3 DNA sequence: TGTGCCAGCAGCGCCTCAATGAATACGCAGTATTTT. It is translated as CASSASMNTQYF.